One and the same sample provided the 20 T cell receptor beta chains below, sequenced in a study of human T cells and chemical hapten exposure. MiXCR, run by TCRdb on the RACE reads, gives a single entry per CDR3 protein. This table has about 180,000 distinct CDR3 sequences, 30% appearing once. Time point in this sample: pre-sensitization, week 0. As to treatment: therapeutic diphenylcyclopropenone sensitization with weekly scalp DPC. The sequences come from whole blood, collected in connection with sensitization to the hapten diphenylcyclopropenone (DPC). The receptors derive from a young woman with alopecia areata. Some clones in this sample may be carry-over from other donors' samples.

This clonotype was seen only a few times. This chain joins TRBV6-5 and TRBJ1-6; no clear D. The V gene lost 8 bases and the J gene lost 3 bases, with 20 bases spanning the gap. The CDR3 sequence is 17 residues long. Germline V gene lookup returns CDR1 MNHEY and CDR2 SVGAGI. CDR3 nucleotide sequence: TGTGCCAGCCAGCGACGGAGTGGAGTAAACTATAATTCACCCCTCCACTTT. Protein product: CASQRRSGVNYNSPLHF.

This rearrangement joins TRBV11-2 to TRBJ2-2, with 11 nucleotides matching TRBD2. This CDR3 has 15 amino acids. With 1 base clipped from V and 6 bases from J, the junction kept 1 base outside the gene matches. CDR1 is SGHAT, CDR2 FQNNGV, per germline. CDR3 coding DNA: TGTGCCAGCAGCTTAGTGGGACTAGCGGCCGGGGAGCTGTTTTTT. Translating it yields CASSLVGLAAGELFF. The full variable domain, with the rest looked up from reference TRBV11-2 and TRBJ2-2, is EAGVAQSPRYKIIEKRQSVAFWCNPISGHATLYWYQQILGQGPKLLIQFQNNGVVDDSQLPKDRFSAERLKGVDSTLKIQPAKLEDSAVYLCASSLVGLAAGELFFGEGSRLTVL.

The chain joins TRBV6-5 to TRBJ1-3; 7 bases are shared with TRBD1. Germline V gives CDR1 MNHEY, CDR2 SVGAGI. This CDR3 region has 16 residues. The junction had 6 bases not matched to a gene; V was cut back by 0 bases and J by 4 bases. The CDR3 region has the DNA TGTGCCAGCAGTTACTCTCATCCAGGGGGAGGAAACACCATATATTTT. It encodes CASSYSHPGGGNTIYF.

The chain carries TRBV7-2 and TRBJ2-3, with D possibly matching TRBD1 (5 bases). From germline, CDR1 is SGHTA and CDR2 FQGNSA. The V end was cut by 0 bases, the J end by 4 bases, with 11 bases between. This CDR3 spans 15 amino acids. CDR3: CASSLAVGAADTQYF. The CDR3, as DNA: TGTGCCAGCAGCTTAGCTGTAGGGGCGGCAGATACGCAGTATTTT. The full variable domain, its missing parts supplied by reference TRBV7-2 and TRBJ2-3, is GAGVSQSPSNKVTEKGKDVELRCDPISGHTALYWYRQSLGQGLEFLIYFQGNSAPDKSGLPSDRFSAERTGGSVSTLTIQRTQQEDSAVYLCASSLAVGAADTQYFGPGTRLTVL.

The rearrangement links TRBV27 to TRBJ1-2; the match to TRBD1 covers 7 bases. The CDR3 is 17 residues long. After removal of 4 bases from V and 4 bases from J, the junction contained 15 bases not matched to a gene. In germline, CDR1 is MNHEY, CDR2 SMNVEV (reference sequence). CDR3 sequence: CASSSHQGTAGSYGYTF. CDR3 nucleotide sequence: TGTGCCAGCAGTTCCCACCAAGGGACAGCCGGGAGCTATGGCTACACCTTC.

The chain joins TRBV29-1 to TRBJ1-1; tentatively, D is TRBD1 (5 bases). This CDR3 is 15 amino acids long. Germline loops: CDR1 SQVTM, CDR2 ANQGSEA. With 7 bases removed from V and 4 bases from J, the gap between germline ends came to 22 bases. The CDR3 protein is CSAYAGTPIGTEAFF. For the CDR3, the DNA is TGCAGCGCTTACGCGGGGACCCCGATTGGCACTGAAGCTTTCTTT.

The chain joins TRBV20-1 to TRBJ1-5; D not resolved. In germline, CDR1 is DFQATT, CDR2 SNEGSKA (reference sequence). CDR3 length: 17 residues. Trimming left V 3 bases short and J 1 base short, with 19 bases between. As DNA, the CDR3 is TGCAGTGCTAGCCTCCCTTCGGGCGGGTTAAGCAATCAGCCCCAGCATTTT. It specifies CSASLPSGGLSNQPQHF.

The table lists this clonotype with a few counts. The rearrangement joins TRBV29-1 to TRBJ2-3; a weak D match, TRBD1 (6 bases). The germline V and J ends were trimmed by 5 bases and 3 bases, with 15 bases remaining between them. This CDR3 has 14 residues. Germline CDR1 is SQVTM and CDR2 is ANQGSEA. The CDR3 loop reads CSVPLGAVTDTQYF. DNA for the CDR3: TGCAGCGTTCCTCTGGGGGCAGTGACAGATACGCAGTATTTT.

The chain employs TRBV20-1 and TRBJ2-3; TRBD2 is a possible D gene (6 bases). The CDR3 extends over 13 amino acids. In germline, CDR1 is DFQATT, CDR2 SNEGSKA (reference sequence). V gave up 3 bases and J gave up 2 bases, with 9 bases separating them. The CDR3 nucleotides are TGCAGTGCTAGGGGGGGACCCACAGATACGCAGTATTTT. It codes for CSARGGPTDTQYF.

This clonotype was seen only a few times. The chain carries TRBV28 and TRBJ1-2; tentatively, D is TRBD1 (5 bases). Germline loops: CDR1 MDHEN, CDR2 SYDVKM. This CDR3 has 12 amino acids. V lost 7 bases and J lost 5, with 11 bases in between. The CDR3 spells CASIRVGYGYTF. DNA for the CDR3: TGTGCCAGCATCAGGGTGGGTTATGGCTACACCTTC.

This clonotype was found many times. The genes are TRBV28 and TRBJ1-2, with D tentatively TRBD1 (5 bases). The V end was cut by 2 bases, the J end by 10 bases, with 20 bases between. The CDR3 consists of 15 residues. Germline-derived CDR1 and CDR2 are MDHEN and SYDVKM. In DNA form, the CDR3 reads TGTGCCAGCAGTTTAGCTCAGGGTGCGCGGGGTCTCTACACCTTC. It translates to CASSLAQGARGLYTF.

V and J are TRBV6-5 and TRBJ2-7; 8 bases match TRBD2. Trimming cost V 8 bases and J 1 base; bases outside gene matches: 10. This CDR3 is 15 amino acids long. Germline loops: CDR1 MNHEY, CDR2 SVGAGI. The CDR3 DNA is TGTGCCAGCCCACCGGGGGGGGGCTTTTCCTACGAGCAGTACTTC. Protein sequence: CASPPGGGFSYEQYF.

The V call is TRBV6-2 or TRBV6-3, the J call TRBJ1-5; unclear D gene. Per the germline V gene, CDR1 is MNHEY and CDR2 is SVGEGT. This CDR3 region has 13 residues. The V end lost 8 bases, the J end lost 3 bases, and 11 bases lay between the germline ends. DNA of the CDR3: TGTGCCAGCGCCGGGCAAAACAATCAGCCCCAGCATTTT. It yields the protein CASAGQNNQPQHF.

The genes are TRBV2 and TRBJ1-3; TRBD1 matches 7 bases. The CDR3 is made up of 15 amino acids. The germline CDR1 and CDR2 sequences are SNHLY and FYNNEI. V dropped 1 base and J dropped 2; count of bases not matched to a gene: 2. As DNA, the CDR3 is TGTGCCAGCAGTGAAGAGGGGACAGCTGGAAACACCATATATTTT. Translated, it gives CASSEEGTAGNTIYF.

This clonotype was counted between two and nine times. The chain couples TRBV9 to TRBJ2-1; D is ambiguous. The CDR3 is made up of 15 amino acids. V lost 0 bases and J lost 0, with 7 bases in between. Germline V gives CDR1 SGDLS, CDR2 YYNGEE. The CDR3 DNA follows: TGTGCCAGCAGCGTAGCCGTCAGCTCCTACAATGAGCAGTTCTTC. Translating it yields CASSVAVSSYNEQFF.

The CDR3 DNA reads TGTGCCAACCTCGGGGGGGCTAATGAAAAACTGTTTTTT. The encoded protein is CANLGGANEKLFF. The chain has TRBV2 and TRBJ1-4; a possible D gene is TRBD1 (5 bases). CDR3 length: 13 amino acids. Germline values: CDR1 SNHLY, CDR2 FYNNEI. Trimming removed 10 bases from V and 3 bases from J, with 12 bases in between.

This clonotype was recorded a few times. The chain joins TRBV6-1 to TRBJ1-6, with a weak D call TRBD1 (5 bases). This CDR3 spans 14 amino acids. Germline V lookup: CDR1 MNHNS, CDR2 SASEGT. V was pared by 6 bases and J by 13 bases, with 19 bases between. The CDR3 sequence: CASRARWGPTPLHF. Here the CDR3 DNA reads TGTGCCAGCAGGGCCAGGTGGGGACCCACCCCCCTCCACTTT.

This clonotype was detected once. The gene calls are TRBV7-2 and TRBJ1-5; D remains ambiguous. V dropped 3 bases and J dropped 0 bases, with 6 bases sitting between them. Germline assignment: CDR1 SGHTA and CDR2 FQGNSA. CDR3 length: 14 residues. The chain's CDR3 is CASSFSDSNQPQHF. CDR3 nucleotide sequence: TGTGCCAGCAGCTTCTCAGATAGCAATCAGCCCCAGCATTTT.

This clonotype was picked up a small number of times. V gene TRBV5-6 combines with J gene TRBJ2-7; D might be TRBD1 or TRBD2, each matching 6 bases. CDR1 SGHDT and CDR2 YYEEEE come from the germline V gene. Trimming took 4 bases from V and 5 from J, leaving 13 bases between them. This CDR3 is 13 amino acids long. The CDR3 spells CASSGGPRDEQYF. The CDR3 DNA reads as TGTGCCAGCAGCGGGGGGCCGAGGGACGAGCAGTACTTC.

This clonotype was detected many times. This chain joins TRBV18 and TRBJ1-5, with a weak D call TRBD1 (5 bases). The V end lost 1 base, the J end lost 1 base, and 8 bases lay between the germline ends. This CDR3 contains 15 residues. The germline V gene has CDR1 KGHSH and CDR2 LQKENI. The CDR3 bases are TGTGCCAGCTCACCACTCGACAGCAGCAATCAGCCCCAGCATTTT. Translating it yields CASSPLDSSNQPQHF.